Listed here are 23 T cell receptor beta chains from one sample, sequenced in a study of shared clonotypes between healthy human individuals. Terminally differentiated effector memory CD45RA+ cells were left out of the naive CD8 fraction, which was CD45RO-negative and positively selected for CCR7. The method was immunoSEQ multiplex PCR; TCRdb's version includes in-frame clones alone and lacks a portion of them. The sample lists about 700,000 clones; about 91% were seen once. Sequenced: naive CD8+ T cells sorted from blood. Receptor source: a man aged 30 to 39 in good health.

The chain joins TRBV7-9 to TRBJ2-2; no reliable D call. The CDR3 sequence is 13 residues long. Germline values: CDR1 SEHNR, CDR2 FQNEAQ (reference sequence). CDR3 in amino acids: CAVDSGNTGELFF. The DNA of the CDR3 is TGTGCGGTGGATAGTGGGAACACCGGGGAGCTGTTTTTT.

This clone showed up just once. The chain combines TRBV4-3 with TRBJ2-2; the D is unclear. Germline loops: CDR1 LGHNA, CDR2 YSLEER. The CDR3 extends over 11 amino acids. Trimming took 5 bases from V and 8 from J, leaving 6 bases between them. The DNA of the CDR3 is TGCGCCAGCAGCAAGGTTGGGGAGCTGTTTTTT. Its protein product is CASSKVGELFF.

The V and J genes are TRBV7-9 and TRBJ1-1; D gene ambiguous. The CDR3 runs 13 residues. The V and J ends lost 3 bases and 0 bases respectively, with 5 bases between them. The V gene's germline CDR1 is SEHNR and CDR2 FQNEAQ (reference sequence). CDR3 in DNA: TGTGCCAGCAGCTTCTGGATGAACACTGAAGCTTTCTTT. Residues: CASSFWMNTEAFF.

The chain employs TRBV2 and TRBJ2-7; D is undetermined. Germline V CDR1 and CDR2: SNHLY, FYNNEI. V shed 2 bases and J shed 3 bases, with 14 bases lying between them. CDR3 length: 15 residues. The CDR3 DNA reads TGTGCCAGCAGTGAATTTTTTTCTCAGGTCTACGAGCAGTACTTC. Its translation: CASSEFFSQVYEQYF.

The rearrangement uses TRBV6-1 and TRBJ2-2; D is unclear. The germline V gene encodes CDR1 MNHNS and CDR2 SASEGT. The CDR3 contains 17 residues. V was pared by 3 bases and J by 0 bases, with 14 bases between. Here the CDR3 reads CASSEGRARPNTGELFF. CDR3 DNA: TGTGCCAGCAGTGAGGGTAGGGCCAGGCCGAACACCGGGGAGCTGTTTTTT.

V and J are TRBV5-1 and TRBJ2-7; 8 positions match TRBD1. From germline, CDR1 is SGHRS and CDR2 YFSETQ. The CDR3 consists of 14 residues. Unmatched junction bases numbered 9, after V lost 3 bases and J lost 7 bases. The chain's CDR3 is CASSSTDREEEQYF. The CDR3 region has the DNA TGCGCCAGCAGCTCGACGGACAGGGAAGAGGAGCAGTACTTC.

This chain links TRBV29-1 with TRBJ2-1; D perhaps matches TRBD1 (5 bases). This CDR3 region has 13 residues. V shed 4 bases and J shed 3 bases, with 10 bases lying between them. Per germline, CDR1 SQVTM and CDR2 ANQGSEA. The CDR3 reads CSVVSDSYNEQFF. In nucleotides, the CDR3 is TGCAGCGTTGTCTCCGACAGCTACAATGAGCAGTTCTTC.

The V call is TRBV19, the J call TRBJ1-2; a weak D match, TRBD1 (5 bases). The V and J ends lost 4 bases and 9 bases respectively, with 12 bases between them. The germline V gene encodes CDR1 LNHDA and CDR2 SQIVND (reference sequence). The CDR3 runs to 12 residues. DNA of the CDR3: TGTGCCAGTAGTAGGGACGCCCGCAGCTACACCTTC. Its protein is CASSRDARSYTF.

The count of this clone is one. V and J are TRBV9 and TRBJ2-5; the match to TRBD2 covers 10 bases. Looked up from germline, CDR1 is SGDLS and CDR2 is YYNGEE. The trim removed 2 bases at V and 4 bases at J, leaving 11 bases unmatched. CDR3 size: 17 residues. CDR3 DNA: TGTGCCAGCAGCGTGGGGGAAGCGGGAGGGCCGGGAGAGACCCAGTACTTC. Its protein is CASSVGEAGGPGETQYF.

V gene TRBV4-1 combines with J gene TRBJ2-7; TRBD2 aligns across 11 bases. The CDR3 sequence is 14 residues long. Germline lookup yields CDR1 MGHRA and CDR2 YSYEKL. V was clipped by 2 bases and J by 5 bases; unmatched bases: 2. In DNA, the CDR3 is TGCGCCAGCAGCCAAACTAGCGGGAGTGACGAGCAGTACTTC. Protein product: CASSQTSGSDEQYF.

V is TRBV10-3 and J is TRBJ2-3, with a possible D match to TRBD2 (6 bases). V lost 0 bases to trimming and J lost 4 bases, with 14 bases between them. CDR3 length: 16 residues. CDR1 ENHRY and CDR2 SYGVKD come from the germline V gene. CDR3 protein: CAISESGPGASDTQYF. As DNA, the CDR3 is TGTGCCATCAGTGAGTCAGGACCGGGAGCCTCAGATACGCAGTATTTT.

This clone has a handful of counts. The same CDR3 can be traced to other DNA sequences in this sample. The chain recombines TRBV7-9 with TRBJ1-1, with D uncertain. The germline CDR1 and CDR2 sequences are SEHNR and FQNEAQ (reference sequence). This CDR3 comprises 11 residues. The ends were cut back, 1 base at V and 7 bases at J, with 4 bases in the middle. DNA of the CDR3: TGTGCCAGCAGCTTAGGGGGTGAAGCTTTCTTT. This encodes CASSLGGEAFF.

The V gene is TRBV27, the J gene TRBJ2-1; 10 bases align to TRBD1. Germline V lookup: CDR1 MNHEY, CDR2 SMNVEV (reference sequence). This CDR3 spans 17 amino acids. V shed 3 bases and J 7 bases; nucleotides not matched to a gene: 12. The CDR3 here is CASSFISTGGLVNEQFF. CDR3 in DNA: TGTGCCAGCAGTTTCATCTCGACAGGGGGCCTTGTGAATGAGCAGTTCTTC.

This chain connects TRBV7-9 to TRBJ2-7; 8 nucleotides match TRBD2. The CDR3 spans 15 residues. CDR1 and CDR2 from the germline V gene are SEHNR and FQNEAQ (reference sequence). The V segment lost 3 bases and the J segment 9 bases; nucleotides outside the gene matches: 13. The CDR3 DNA is TGTGCCAGCAGCTTCGGTACTAGCGGACCCAAAGGGCAGTACTTC. It codes for CASSFGTSGPKGQYF.

The gene calls are TRBV10-3 and TRBJ2-1, with D unresolved. The CDR3 has 17 residues. V was clipped by 1 base and J by 0 bases, with 13 bases between them. Germline loops: CDR1 ENHRY, CDR2 SYGVKD. CDR3: CAISELITKSSYNEQFF. CDR3 coding DNA: TGTGCCATCAGTGAGTTGATAACTAAGAGCTCCTACAATGAGCAGTTCTTC.

V usage is TRBV18 and J usage is TRBJ2-1; possibly TRBD1 for D (6 bases). The CDR3 runs to 17 residues. Germline V CDR1 and CDR2: KGHSH, LQKENI. V shed 5 bases and J shed 4 bases, with 21 bases lying between them. DNA of the CDR3: TGTGCCAGCTCATATAGTTACAGGGTTGGTATATACAATGAGCAGTTCTTC. Encoded protein: CASSYSYRVGIYNEQFF.

This rearrangement joins TRBV5-5 to TRBJ2-5; 7 bases are a match to TRBD2. The length of the CDR3 is 15 residues. The V gene end was trimmed by 1 base and the J gene end by 4 bases; junction bases not matched to a gene: 7. Germline V gene lookup returns CDR1 SGHKS and CDR2 YYEKEE (reference sequence). Here the CDR3 reads CASSLSWGGRETQYF. As DNA, the CDR3 is TGTGCCAGCAGCTTGTCTTGGGGAGGGAGAGAGACCCAGTACTTC.

This chain uses TRBV7-2 with TRBJ2-1; 7 positions agree with TRBD1. CDR1 is SGHTA, CDR2 FQGNSA, per germline. J lost 7 bases, V lost 5 bases, and 8 bases had no gene match. The CDR3 loop spans 14 amino acids. The CDR3 region has the DNA TGTGCCAGCAGCCTAAACAGGGGTTGGAATGAGCAGTTCTTC. Protein product: CASSLNRGWNEQFF. Full variable domain (outside the CDR3, taken from reference TRBV7-2 and TRBJ2-1): GAGVSQSPSNKVTEKGKDVELRCDPISGHTALYWYRQSLGQGLEFLIYFQGNSAPDKSGLPSDRFSAERTGGSVSTLTIQRTQQEDSAVYLCASSLNRGWNEQFFGPGTRLTVL.

Here the CDR3 DNA reads TGTGCCAGCAGCCCTCTCCGGGATTCCCCCTACGAGCAGTACTTC. This codes for CASSPLRDSPYEQYF. The rearrangement uses TRBV13 and TRBJ2-7; possibly TRBD2 for D (5 bases). The CDR3 covers 15 residues. V gave up 5 bases and J gave up 2 bases, with 16 bases separating them. Germline CDR1 reads PRHDT; CDR2 reads FYEKMQ (reference sequence).

The chain has TRBV27 and TRBJ2-1; D gene ambiguous. CDR3 size: 15 residues. V dropped 2 bases and J dropped 3 bases, with 11 bases sitting between them. Germline V lookup: CDR1 MNHEY, CDR2 SMNVEV (reference sequence). Here the CDR3 reads CASSLGRYIYNEQFF. The CDR3 bases are TGTGCCAGCAGTTTAGGTAGATATATCTACAATGAGCAGTTCTTC.

This chain uses TRBV7-8 with TRBJ2-3; possibly TRBD2 for D (6 bases). The V end lost 2 bases, the J end lost 5 bases, and 23 bases lay between the germline ends. Germline assignment: CDR1 SGHVS and CDR2 FQNEAQ. There are 18 residues in the CDR3. In DNA form, the CDR3 reads TGTGCCAGCAGCTTATCGGCCGGTACTAGCTATCCAGTAGATACGCAGTATTTT. This codes for CASSLSAGTSYPVDTQYF.

The V call is TRBV27, the J call TRBJ1-2, with D uncertain. The germline gives CDR1 MNHEY, CDR2 SMNVEV (reference sequence). There are 15 residues in the CDR3. Trimming shortened V by 2 bases and J by 4 bases, and 14 bases separated the two germline ends. CDR3: CASSLAGSPFYGYTF. The CDR3, as DNA: TGTGCCAGCAGTTTAGCGGGCAGTCCCTTCTATGGCTACACCTTC.

The rearrangement joins TRBV9 to TRBJ1-3; D uncertain. The CDR3 length is 14 residues. V was clipped by 2 bases and J by 0 bases, with 6 bases between them. Germline-derived CDR1 and CDR2 are SGDLS and YYNGEE. CDR3 bases: TGTGCCAGCAGCGTGACTGACTCTGGAAACACCATATATTTT. It encodes CASSVTDSGNTIYF.